This TCR beta chain appears in the sequencing data of a study of blood T cell repertoires in COVID-19. The CDR3 covers 13 residues. Germline loops: CDR1 SEHNR, CDR2 FQNEAQ (reference sequence). V gave up 3 bases and J gave up 3 bases; unmatched junction bases: 1. Grouping used clinical history reported by participants in a survey and questionnaire. Clones were read by immunoSEQ multiplex PCR, and TCRdb kept only the in-frame ones, dropping some. The sample yields around 150,000 clones, around 84% seen once. The clonotype originates from a man over 45 who had recovered from COVID-19. The sequenced sample consisted of PBMCs or T cells enriched from blood (not recorded which). V and J are TRBV7-9 and TRBJ1-1; 7 nucleotides line up with TRBD1. The CDR3 DNA is TGTGCCAGCAGCTTCACAGGGGACACTGAAGCTTTCTTT. This translates into CASSFTGDTEAFF.